The entry below gives a single T cell receptor (beta chain) sequence along with its context. In the original workflow: How many nucleated cells were present was estimated from reference gene primer amplification. Assay: immunoSEQ multiplex PCR; the TCRdb copy retains only in-frame clones and omits some. V, J and clone size derive from that table, while D and trimming were established from the DNA sequence. The sample contains about 330,000 clones, approximately 88% of which appear only once. The data belong to a study of blood T cell repertoires in COVID-19. In the study overall: Some COVID-19 samples were acute and others convalescent; all came from the United States, Italy and Spain. The analysed material was cDNA or gDNA that came from T cells, B-cell-depleted T cells, or PBMCs.

The sequenced sample was peripheral blood. The source is a woman aged 45-65 years with active or convalescent COVID-19.

CDR3 bases: TGTGCCAGCAGGCCGACTAGCGTAATCAAGAGCTCCTACAATGAGCAGTTCTTC. Amino acid sequence: CASRPTSVIKSSYNEQFF. The chain is built from TRBV27 and TRBJ2-1, with 8 bases lining up with TRBD2. The germline CDR1 and CDR2 sequences are MNHEY and SMNVEV (reference sequence). Trimming at V came to 6 bases and at J to 0 bases, leaving 13 bases not matched to a gene. The CDR3 is made up of 18 amino acids.